This T cell receptor (beta chain) is from a study of PD-1 blockade in classical Hodgkin lymphoma. Findings and limits, study-wide: Lower baseline TCR diversity was reported for newly diagnosed patients than for healthy donors.

Germline assignment: CDR1 SGHDT and CDR2 YYEEEE. The V gene lost 2 bases and the J gene lost 0 bases, with 5 bases spanning the gap. The CDR3 has 13 amino acids. As to this clone: Its antigen is as yet unknown.

Time point indicated: cycle 4 day 1 (C4D1), after more than five weeks of nivolumab. With no exception, relapse followed autologous stem cell transplantation in all patients, and brentuximab vedotin exposure varied. Generated by immunoSEQ multiplex PCR, the TCRdb table keeps only in-frame clones and is missing some. The table records around 100,000 clones, about nine tenths of them present only once. The V and J genes are TRBV5-6 and TRBJ1-1, with unresolved D. Sequences were derived from peripheral blood mononuclear cells (PBMCs), sampled before the fourth cycle of nivolumab. This TCR came from a human donor with classical Hodgkin lymphoma. The CDR3 nucleotides are TGTGCCAGCAGCTTTATAATGAACACTGAAGCTTTCTTT. It specifies CASSFIMNTEAFF.